Below, 14 T cell receptor beta chains from the same sample are listed, as sequenced in a study of Ad26.COV2.S vaccination and SARS-CoV-2 variants. The method was immunoSEQ multiplex PCR; TCRdb's version includes in-frame clones alone and lacks a portion of them. The table records about half a million clones, approximately 90% of them present only once. The treatment denotes: around 19 received Ad26.COV2.S at low or high dose, single or two shots; several received placebo; per-sample allocation not given. The samples date from day 63 after the first vaccine or placebo injection. The input for sequencing was peripheral blood, taken in a trial of Ad26.COV2.S vaccine versus placebo. Every receptor here comes from a person aged 18 to 65 who received the Ad26.COV2.S COVID-19 vaccine or a placebo.

DNA of the CDR3: TGCGCCAGCAGCTTGGATGGGACCTGGTCCGATTTAGGTGAAAAACTGTTTTTT. Amino acid sequence: CASSLDGTWSDLGEKLFF. The rearrangement uses TRBV5-1 and TRBJ1-4; possible D gene TRBD1, 5 bases. Per germline, CDR1 SGHRS and CDR2 YFSETQ. The CDR3 has 18 residues. Trimming took 0 bases from V and 7 from J, leaving 22 bases between them.

This chain joins TRBV5-4 and TRBJ1-3, with D possibly TRBD1 on 6 matching bases. Trimming took off 4 bases at V and 0 bases at J, with 14 bases between the two ends. Per the germline V gene, CDR1 is SGHNT and CDR2 is YYREEE (reference sequence). CDR3 size: 16 residues. Here the CDR3 reads CASSPGDPNSGNTIYF. For the CDR3, the DNA is TGTGCCAGCAGCCCAGGGGATCCCAACTCTGGAAACACCATATATTTT. The full variable domain, rest sourced from reference TRBV5-4 and TRBJ1-3, is ETGVTQSPTHLIKTRGQQVTLRCSSQSGHNTVSWYQQALGQGPQFIFQYYREEENGRGNFPPRFSGLQFPNYSSELNVNALELDDSALYLCASSPGDPNSGNTIYFGEGSWLTVV.

The chain's CDR3 is CASSPGGSRNTQYF. The CDR3 bases are TGTGCCAGCAGCCCAGGGGGTTCAAGGAATACGCAGTATTTT. This chain joins TRBV11-3 and TRBJ2-3, with TRBD1 identical over 7 bases. Unmatched junction bases numbered 9, after V lost 5 bases and J lost 7 bases. The CDR3 is 14 amino acids. CDR1 is SGHNT, CDR2 YENEEA, per germline.

The chain recombines TRBV5-8 with TRBJ2-3; 12 nucleotides match TRBD2. Trimming removed 5 bases from V and 3 bases from J; junction bases left unmatched: 4. The CDR3 has 15 residues. The germline V gene encodes CDR1 SGHTS and CDR2 YDEGEE. This CDR3 reads CASSPGTSGTDTQYF. Written as DNA, the CDR3 is TGTGCCAGCAGTCCCGGGACTAGCGGGACAGATACGCAGTATTTT.

The chain has TRBV6-6 and TRBJ1-6, with TRBD1 matching 9 bases. V lost 6 bases and J lost 7; bases outside the gene matches: 10. The V gene's germline CDR1 is MNHNY and CDR2 SVGAGI (reference sequence). The CDR3 extends over 16 amino acids. This CDR3 is CASSSTQGAGNSPLHF. The CDR3 nucleotides read TGTGCCAGCAGCTCGACACAGGGGGCCGGGAATTCACCCCTCCACTTT.

V usage is TRBV11-1 and J usage is TRBJ2-3, with 8 bases that match TRBD2. Trimming cost V 2 bases and J 4 bases; bases outside gene matches: 8. CDR1 and CDR2 from the germline V gene are SGHAT and FQDESV (reference sequence). The CDR3 is 16 residues long. The CDR3, as DNA: TGTGCCAGCAGCTTATTGGGAGCGGGAGCGTCAGATACGCAGTATTTT. It specifies CASSLLGAGASDTQYF.

This clone was seen once. This chain joins TRBV6-5 and TRBJ1-5; tentative D call: TRBD1 (6 bases). Deletions cut 3 bases from V and 3 bases from J, with 12 bases between. This CDR3 is 15 amino acids long. From germline, CDR1 is MNHEY and CDR2 SVGAGI. CDR3 in amino acids: CASSYTRDTNQPQHF. DNA for the CDR3: TGTGCCAGCAGTTATACCCGGGACACCAATCAGCCCCAGCATTTT.

The chain links TRBV15 to TRBJ2-2, with D perhaps TRBD2 (5 bases). The germline V gene encodes CDR1 LNHNV and CDR2 YYDKDF (reference sequence). This CDR3 is 15 amino acids long. Trimming left V 3 bases short and J 1 base short, with 9 bases between. The CDR3 DNA is TGTGCCACCAGCAGCCCCCGGGGGAACACCGGGGAGCTGTTTTTT. Amino acids: CATSSPRGNTGELFF. The complete variable domain, with remaining parts taken from reference TRBV15 and TRBJ2-2, reads DAMVIQNPRYQVTQFGKPVTLSCSQTLNHNVMYWYQQKSSQAPKLLFHYYDKDFNNEADTPDNFQSRRPNTSFCFLDIRSPGLGDTAMYLCATSSPRGNTGELFFGEGSRLTVL.

This sequence joins TRBV29-1 and TRBJ1-4; the D gene is possibly TRBD1 (5 bases). Germline CDR1 is SQVTM and CDR2 is ANQGSEA. CDR3 length: 12 amino acids. Deletions cut 3 bases from V and 8 bases from J, with 10 bases between. The CDR3 DNA follows: TGCAGCGTTGATGGGGGGGAGGAAAAACTGTTTTTT. This translates into CSVDGGEEKLFF.

This clone came up once. This chain joins TRBV10-3 and TRBJ1-1; tentative D call: TRBD1 (6 bases). Germline V gene sequence: CDR1 ENHRY, CDR2 SYGVKD. This CDR3 is built from 12 residues. V lost 10 bases to trimming and J lost 1 base, with 10 bases between them. CDR3 sequence: CATEGENTEAFF. CDR3 nucleotide sequence: TGTGCCACCGAGGGGGAGAACACTGAAGCTTTCTTT.

The V and J genes are TRBV7-9 and TRBJ1-2; TRBD1 aligns across 10 bases. CDR3 length: 15 residues. V lost 4 bases to trimming and J lost 8 bases; unmatched junction nucleotides: 10. Germline loops: CDR1 SEHNR, CDR2 FQNEAQ (reference sequence). DNA of the CDR3: TGTGCCAGCAGCTCAACGGGACAGGGGACTTTCGGCTACACCTTC. Translated, it gives CASSSTGQGTFGYTF.

V and J are TRBV13 and TRBJ2-5; 8 nucleotides match TRBD2. The CDR3 runs 17 residues. V trimming: 1 base; J trimming: 3 bases; junction bases outside the gene matches: 10. Germline V gene sequence: CDR1 PRHDT, CDR2 FYEKMQ (reference sequence). Here the CDR3 reads CASSLAGGPQLEETQYF. CDR3 in DNA: TGTGCCAGCAGCTTAGCGGGGGGGCCTCAGTTGGAAGAGACCCAGTACTTC.

The chain uses TRBV28 and TRBJ2-7; D is perhaps TRBD2 (6 bases). This CDR3 region has 13 residues. The germline V gene encodes CDR1 MDHEN and CDR2 SYDVKM. With 8 bases removed from V and 3 bases from J, the gap between germline ends came to 14 bases. The CDR3 region has the DNA TGTGCCAGCGGGGGACGGGACTTCTACGAGCAGTACTTC. Translation: CASGGRDFYEQYF. Full variable domain (rest looked up from reference TRBV28 and TRBJ2-7): DVKVTQSSRYLVKRTGEKVFLECVQDMDHENMFWYRQDPGLGLRLIYFSYDVKMKEKGDIPEGYSVSREKKERFSLILESASTNQTSMYLCASGGRDFYEQYFGPGTRLTVT.

The rearrangement links TRBV6-4 to TRBJ1-2; D is possibly TRBD1 (5 bases). The CDR3 totals 12 residues. The germline V and J ends were trimmed by 0 bases and 7 bases, with 6 bases remaining between them. Germline CDR1 is MRHNA and CDR2 is SNTAGT. CDR3 sequence: CASSDSGVGYTF. In DNA form, the CDR3 reads TGTGCCAGCAGTGACTCGGGGGTTGGCTACACCTTC.